The table lists the clone carrying this T cell receptor (beta chain) with a few counts. The antigen is not known. These data belong to a study of blood T cells in healthy people across ages. Per germline, CDR1 SGHTA and CDR2 FQGNSA. The ends were cut back, 1 base at V and 4 bases at J, with 14 bases in the middle. The CDR3 loop spans 16 amino acids. Study observations and caveats: Age advanced and TCR beta diversity per million T cells fell, roughly linearly.

PCR was performed a second time for about 7 to 11 cycles using a sample-barcoded 5' primer and a J-beta primer mix. In TCRdb, the 5' RACE reads were re-called with MiXCR into one record per CDR3 protein. Of about 1.7 million distinct CDR3 sequences listed, roughly 28% were seen once; the top ten hold 6.5% to 8.5%. The V and J genes are TRBV7-2 and TRBJ2-1, with unresolved D. The source is a woman in her 30s in good health. The specimen was blood. The CDR3 protein is CASSLVGPPSYNEQFF. The CDR3, as DNA: TGTGCCAGCAGCTTAGTTGGGCCGCCCAGTTACAATGAGCAGTTCTTC.